A selection of T cell receptor beta chains follows, all from one sample in a study of OX40 agonist ivuxolimab in advanced cancers. The data were produced by immunoSEQ multiplex PCR, yet TCRdb's version contains in-frame clones alone and is incomplete. The repertoire holds 52,000 or so clones, more than 70% seen once, with approximately 1.5% in the top ten. Sequences were derived from CD4+ or CD8+ T cells sorted from blood, sampled in a trial of the OX40 agonist ivuxolimab. The receptors originated from an adult with an advanced solid tumor such as melanoma, head and neck, liver or kidney cancer. CDR3s include the opening cysteine and the closing phenylalanine or tryptophan. Fields, in order: V gene, CDR3 length, CDR3 protein.

TRBV5-1,14,CASSRDQGLATQYF
TRBV5-1,12,CASQDSGETQYF
TRBV7-2,11,CASSTADTQYF
TRBV10-3,12,CAISEVYQPQHF
TRBV30,16,CAWSPLTGVTNYGYTF
TRBV19,15,CASSTLQKRADGYTF
TRBV19,15,CASSTSGESSYEQYF
TRBV7-9,16,CASSSGLAGGRETQYF
TRBV27,15,CASSPSGGTNEKLFF
TRBV18,12,CASSPGSTEAFF
TRBV28,13,CASSKHPPYEQYF
TRBV11-2,13,CASSLGDNTEAFF
TRBV5-6,11,CASSSVETQYF
TRBV28,16,CASSLGGRGPDQPQHF
TRBV5-6,13,CASSLGVNSPLHF
TRBV19,14,CASRTDDSYNEQFF
TRBV28,14,CASSLGGAHQPQHF
TRBV5-5,15,CASSNQQGINEKLFF
TRBV20-1,10,CSYGGNEQFF
TRBV5-3,13,CARSLTAAYEQYF
TRBV11-2,15,CASSQGQTGYYGYTF
TRBV5-1,13,CASSLNGRQPQHF
TRBV6-1,16,CASSADGRGSGNTIYF
TRBV6-6,15,CASSPSGSGNQPQHF
TRBV11-2,13,CASSLVGPDTQYF